The 27 T cell receptor beta chains given below trace back to one sample, sequenced in a study of OX40 agonist ivuxolimab in advanced cancers. TCRdb keeps only in-frame clones here, not all; method: immunoSEQ multiplex PCR. The top ten clones hold approximately 4.8% of a sample with 90,000 to 95,000 clones, around 87% of them seen once. The sequenced sample was CD4+ or CD8+ T cells sorted from blood, obtained in a trial of the OX40 agonist ivuxolimab. These receptor sequences come from an adult with an advanced solid tumor such as melanoma, head and neck, liver or kidney cancer.

The chain has TRBV27 and TRBJ1-6; D may be TRBD1 (5 bases). Trimming removed 3 bases from V and 1 base from J, with 16 bases in between. Germline-derived CDR1 and CDR2 are MNHEY and SMNVEV (reference sequence). The length of the CDR3 is 18 residues. CDR3 residues: CASSFILGGLSYNSPLHF. CDR3 coding DNA: TGTGCCAGCAGTTTTATTTTGGGGGGTCTGTCCTATAATTCACCCCTCCACTTT.

This clone was seen more than once but under ten times. The chain couples TRBV11-2 to TRBJ1-1; D call uncertain. Germline loops: CDR1 SGHAT, CDR2 FQNNGV. V lost 1 base and J 1 base, leaving 16 bases between the germline ends. This CDR3 has 17 residues. CDR3 bases: TGTGCCAGCAGCTTAGCTAGTACCTTTAGAGGGAACACTGAAGCTTTCTTT. Protein product: CASSLASTFRGNTEAFF.

The CDR3 nucleotides are TGTGCCAGCAGCGCTAGCGCATATCGCAATGAGCAGTTCTTC. It yields the protein CASSASAYRNEQFF. This chain connects TRBV7-9 to TRBJ2-1, with D perhaps matching TRBD2 (6 bases). The CDR3 is 14 residues long. V gave up 5 bases and J gave up 6 bases, with 14 bases separating them. Germline assignment: CDR1 SEHNR and CDR2 FQNEAQ (reference sequence).

V and J are TRBV19 and TRBJ2-2; a possible D gene is TRBD1 (6 bases). Germline CDR1 and CDR2: LNHDA and SQIVND (reference sequence). The CDR3 covers 13 residues. The CDR3: CVSGQSRSGELFF. CDR3 coding DNA: TGTGTCAGCGGACAGTCTCGGAGCGGGGAGCTGTTTTTT.

The rearrangement links TRBV9 to TRBJ1-2; perhaps TRBD1 as D (6 bases). Germline CDR1 reads SGDLS; CDR2 reads YYNGEE. Between the trimmed V and J ends, which lost 0 bases and 2 bases, there was a span of 14 bases. The CDR3 sequence is 16 residues long. CDR3 sequence reads: CASSVGPGGQNYGYTF. The CDR3 DNA reads TGTGCCAGCAGCGTAGGGCCCGGGGGCCAAAACTATGGCTACACCTTC.

This clone was seen only a few times. The chain recombines TRBV7-3 with TRBJ2-1, with 9 bases that match TRBD2. The CDR3 has 14 residues. Germline CDR1 and CDR2: SGHTA and FQGTGA. Trimming removed 2 bases from V and 10 bases from J; junction bases left unmatched: 6. The CDR3 sequence: CASSLASGTWEQFF. The CDR3 coding sequence is TGTGCCAGCAGCTTAGCTAGCGGGACCTGGGAGCAGTTCTTC.

The V call is TRBV5-4, the J call TRBJ1-4; 9 positions match TRBD1. The germline V gene has CDR1 SGHNT and CDR2 YYREEE (reference sequence). J was trimmed by 7 bases and V by 3 bases; bases with no gene match: 7. This CDR3 has 15 amino acids. The CDR3 reads CASSSKQGAGEKLFF. For the CDR3, the DNA is TGTGCCAGCAGCTCAAAACAGGGGGCAGGTGAAAAACTGTTTTTT. Using reference TRBV5-4 and TRBJ1-4 for the parts outside the CDR3, the full variable domain is ETGVTQSPTHLIKTRGQQVTLRCSSQSGHNTVSWYQQALGQGPQFIFQYYREEENGRGNFPPRFSGLQFPNYSSELNVNALELDDSALYLCASSSKQGAGEKLFFGSGTQLSVL.

The CDR3 region has the DNA TGTGCCAGCAGCGGGATGGGTTACTATGGCTACACCTTC. Protein sequence: CASSGMGYYGYTF. The chain recombines TRBV25-1 with TRBJ1-2; D gene ambiguous. The V gene lost 6 bases and the J gene lost 3 bases, with 11 bases spanning the gap. The CDR3 spans 13 residues. Germline CDR1 reads MGHDK; CDR2 reads SYGVNS.

V gene TRBV7-8 combines with J gene TRBJ1-1; D ambiguous. V was clipped by 4 bases and J by 1 base, with 7 bases between them. Germline CDR1 SGHVS, CDR2 FQNEAQ. The CDR3 is 13 amino acids. In nucleotides, the CDR3 is TGTGCCAGCAGCTCAGACACGAACACTGAAGCTTTCTTT. Its translation is CASSSDTNTEAFF.

Note on this clone: The same CDR3 can be traced to other DNA sequences in this sample. The chain recombines TRBV5-1 with TRBJ2-1; D is unresolved. CDR3 length equals 13 residues. V shed 0 bases and J shed 4 bases, with 5 bases lying between them. Germline lookup yields CDR1 SGHRS and CDR2 YFSETQ. The CDR3 sequence is CASSLEAYNEQFF. The CDR3 DNA reads as TGCGCCAGCAGCTTGGAAGCGTACAATGAGCAGTTCTTC.

The chain has TRBV13 and TRBJ1-2; TRBD1 might be the D (6 bases). Germline CDR1 reads PRHDT; CDR2 reads FYEKMQ (reference sequence). Between the trimmed V and J ends, which lost 4 bases and 0 bases, there was a span of 18 bases. The CDR3 is 17 residues long. Here the CDR3 DNA reads TGTGCCAGCAGCTCCGCTGGGGGGGCGGGTTCTAACTATGGCTACACCTTC. Its protein is CASSSAGGAGSNYGYTF.

The chain links TRBV5-1 to TRBJ2-7; TRBD2 is a possible D gene (5 bases). Looked up from germline, CDR1 is SGHRS and CDR2 is YFSETQ. Trimming took off 0 bases at V and 0 bases at J, with 10 bases between the two ends. The CDR3 loop spans 15 amino acids. Here the CDR3 reads CASSLAGTSSYEQYF. The CDR3 DNA sequence: TGCGCCAGCAGCTTGGCGGGCACTAGCTCCTACGAGCAGTACTTC. Full variable domain (missing parts from reference TRBV5-1 and TRBJ2-7): KAGVTQTPRYLIKTRGQQVTLSCSPISGHRSVSWYQQTPGQGLQFLFEYFSETQRNKGNFPGRFSGRQFSNSRSEMNVSTLELGDSALYLCASSLAGTSSYEQYFGPGTRLTVT.

The V call is TRBV5-1, the J call TRBJ2-2, with 7 bases identical to TRBD1. Germline-derived CDR1 and CDR2 are SGHRS and YFSETQ. V was clipped by 2 bases and J by 5 bases; unmatched bases: 6. The CDR3 is 15 residues long. The CDR3, as DNA: TGCGCCAGCAGCTTTGACAGGGTGGGAACCGGGGAGCTGTTTTTT. Translated: CASSFDRVGTGELFF.

This rearrangement joins TRBV6-5 to TRBJ1-1; 8 bases align to TRBD1. Trimming at V came to 7 bases and at J to 4 bases, leaving 5 bases not matched to a gene. The CDR3 length is 13 residues. Per the germline V gene, CDR1 is MNHEY and CDR2 is SVGAGI. The CDR3 region is CASTKTGVTEAFF. CDR3 DNA sequence: TGTGCCAGCACCAAGACAGGGGTCACTGAAGCTTTCTTT.

The chain has TRBV9 and TRBJ1-4, with D perhaps matching TRBD1 (5 bases). Trimming cost V 0 bases and J 8 bases, with 8 bases left between them. CDR1 is SGDLS and CDR2 is YYNGEE in the germline V gene. The CDR3 extends over 13 amino acids. CDR3 in DNA: TGTGCCAGCAGCGTAGGGGGCTCCGAAAAACTGTTTTTT. It codes for CASSVGGSEKLFF.

The chain recombines TRBV5-6 with TRBJ2-2; D is unclear. This CDR3 is 13 amino acids long. V lost 3 bases to trimming and J lost 4 bases, with 7 bases between them. The germline V gene encodes CDR1 SGHDT and CDR2 YYEEEE. The CDR3 region is CASSWRSTGELFF. The CDR3 DNA reads as TGTGCCAGCAGCTGGCGAAGCACCGGGGAGCTGTTTTTT.

The V call is TRBV5-1, the J call TRBJ1-1; D perhaps matches TRBD1 (6 bases). This CDR3 region has 14 residues. The germline V and J ends were trimmed by 2 bases and 3 bases, with 11 bases remaining between them. The germline gives CDR1 SGHRS, CDR2 YFSETQ. CDR3 residues: CASSFRQDHTEAFF. CDR3 nucleotides: TGCGCCAGCAGCTTCCGACAGGATCACACTGAAGCTTTCTTT.

The chain employs TRBV18 and TRBJ1-2, with D perhaps TRBD1 (5 bases). The V end lost 3 bases, the J end lost 3 bases, and 14 bases lay between the germline ends. The CDR3 is made up of 15 amino acids. The germline V gene has CDR1 KGHSH and CDR2 LQKENI. CDR3 nucleotides: TGTGCCAGCTCACCTACGGTGGGGGTGGACTATGGCTACACCTTC. Protein: CASSPTVGVDYGYTF.

The chain links TRBV29-1 to TRBJ1-5; D is ambiguous. This CDR3 has 15 amino acids. V was shortened by 4 bases and J by 0 bases, with 13 bases between the two germline ends. Germline values: CDR1 SQVTM, CDR2 ANQGSEA. CDR3 sequence (DNA): TGCAGCGTTGTTAGCTCATTCGATAGCAATCAGCCCCAGCATTTT. Encoded protein: CSVVSSFDSNQPQHF.

As to this clone: Other DNA sequences in this sample translate to the same CDR3. This chain joins TRBV6-6 and TRBJ1-1, with D unresolved. CDR3 size: 14 residues. V lost 9 bases and J 2 bases, leaving 16 bases between the germline ends. CDR1 MNHNY and CDR2 SVGAGI come from the germline V gene (reference sequence). The CDR3 reads CASSLGSTNTEAFF. CDR3 in DNA: TGTGCCAGTAGCCTTGGTTCCACAAACACTGAAGCTTTCTTT.

The chain carries TRBV19 and TRBJ1-1; D not certain. This CDR3 is 12 amino acids long. The V gene lost 1 base and the J gene lost 5 bases, with 5 bases spanning the gap. In germline, CDR1 is LNHDA, CDR2 SQIVND (reference sequence). CDR3: CASSIGLTEAFF. Written as DNA, the CDR3 is TGTGCCAGTAGTATAGGTCTGACTGAAGCTTTCTTT.

The chain has TRBV29-1 and TRBJ1-3; D remains ambiguous. Per germline, CDR1 SQVTM and CDR2 ANQGSEA. The ends were cut back, 1 base at V and 4 bases at J, with 2 bases in the middle. The CDR3 is made up of 11 amino acids. In nucleotides, the CDR3 is TGCAGCGTTGAAGGCGGAAACACCATATATTTT. This encodes CSVEGGNTIYF.

The chain carries TRBV25-1 and TRBJ2-7, with D unclear. The ends were cut back, 5 bases at V and 7 bases at J, with 9 bases in the middle. This CDR3 is built from 11 residues. The V gene's germline CDR1 is MGHDK and CDR2 SYGVNS. The CDR3 DNA is TGTGCCAGCAGTATACGTACAGAGCAGTACTTC. Protein sequence: CASSIRTEQYF.

This sequence joins TRBV5-6 and TRBJ1-2; D perhaps matches TRBD1 (5 bases). The CDR3 consists of 14 residues. V gave up 0 bases and J gave up 3 bases, with 9 bases separating them. Germline CDR1 SGHDT, CDR2 YYEEEE. The CDR3 coding sequence is TGTGCCAGCAGCTTGGAACTGGGGGACTATGGCTACACCTTC. Its protein is CASSLELGDYGYTF.

This chain connects TRBV5-8 to TRBJ2-5; 16 nucleotides align to TRBD2. Germline V gene sequence: CDR1 SGHTS, CDR2 YDEGEE. V shed 4 bases and J 4 bases; nucleotides not matched to a gene: 7. The CDR3 runs to 17 residues. This CDR3 reads CASSLGLAGGPLETQYF. The CDR3, as DNA: TGTGCCAGCAGCCTGGGACTAGCGGGAGGGCCTTTAGAGACCCAGTACTTC.

The rearrangement uses TRBV25-1 and TRBJ2-2; 10 bases are shared with TRBD1. This CDR3 is 14 amino acids long. V lost 4 bases, J lost 4 bases, and 0 bases stayed unmatched. Germline assignment: CDR1 MGHDK and CDR2 SYGVNS. CDR3 protein: CASSGTGGTGELFF. CDR3 nucleotide sequence: TGTGCCAGCAGTGGGACAGGGGGCACCGGGGAGCTGTTTTTT. The full variable domain, its missing parts supplied by reference TRBV25-1 and TRBJ2-2, is EADIYQTPRYLVIGTGKKITLECSQTMGHDKMYWYQQDPGMELHLIHYSYGVNSTEKGDLSSESTVSRIRTEHFPLTLESARPSHTSQYLCASSGTGGTGELFFGEGSRLTVL.

The rearrangement joins TRBV30 to TRBJ1-1, with D uncertain. Germline assignment: CDR1 GTSNPN and CDR2 SVGIG (reference sequence). The V gene lost 1 base and the J gene lost 8 bases, with 8 bases spanning the gap. This CDR3 has 11 amino acids. In nucleotides, the CDR3 is TGTGCCTGGAGTGGGGGTCGGGAAGCTTTCTTT. This codes for CAWSGGREAFF.